Given below is one T cell receptor beta chain in context. The sample comes from a study of T-cell memory formation after mild COVID-19. TCRdb reanalysed the 5' RACE reads using MiXCR and keeps one entry per CDR3 protein. The sample lists hundreds of thousands of distinct CDR3 sequences; about 16% were seen once. The CDR3 length is 17 residues. The germline gives CDR1 SGHKS, CDR2 YYEKEE (reference sequence). V lost 7 bases and J lost 4, with 27 bases in between. The sample consisted of PBMCs or a T cell subset sorted from them (not recorded which). This TCR derives from a man between 18 and 29 years old who had mild COVID-19 (a few samples of this study predate the infection). Cell type and time point are not known. The chain carries TRBV5-5 and TRBJ2-7; perhaps TRBD2 as D (5 bases). CDR3 sequence: CASGSFAGPFEIYEQYF. CDR3 sequence (DNA): TGTGCCAGCGGTTCCTTTGCGGGCCCTTTCGAGATTTACGAGCAGTACTTC.